This T cell receptor (beta chain) was sequenced in a study of blood T cell repertoires in COVID-19. Whole-study context: The United States, Italy and Spain supplied acute and convalescent COVID-19 samples. T cells, B-cell-depleted T cells, or PBMCs supplied cDNA or gDNA.

In the study's own analysis: The authors estimated nucleated cell counts from reference gene primer amplification. Profiling relied on immunoSEQ multiplex PCR, and the TCRdb table lists in-frame clones only, not all of them. The V and J calls and clone size come from that table; D and trimming were worked out from the DNA. The table lists about 55,000 clones, 85% of them singletons. Sequencing input: peripheral blood. The receptor was derived from a human donor in a cohort sampled during active COVID-19.

CDR3 coding DNA: TGCAGCGTCCGACAGGGTCAGGCTGGAAACACCATATATTTT. It encodes CSVRQGQAGNTIYF. J is TRBJ1-3 and V is TRBV29-1; 7 positions agree with TRBD1. The CDR3 length is 14 residues. The junction had 7 bases not matched to a gene; V was cut back by 6 bases and J by 2 bases. Germline CDR1 is SQVTM and CDR2 is ANQGSEA.